The 25 T cell receptor beta chains in this list originate from one sample, sequenced in a study of cytomegalovirus exposure and HLA in healthy donors. The PCR was carried out with 60 Vbeta primers and 13 Jbeta primers. Sequencing used immunoSEQ multiplex PCR; TCRdb keeps in-frame clones, though not all of them. The sample shows about 190,000 clones, more than 80% of them seen only once. The sample was PBMCs. The receptors come from a boy between 5 and 17 years old in good health and CMV-seronegative.

The gene calls are TRBV11-2 and TRBJ2-5, with 8 nucleotides matching TRBD2. The germline V gene has CDR1 SGHAT and CDR2 FQNNGV. The CDR3 extends over 15 amino acids. Trimming took 0 bases from V and 3 from J; bases not matched to a gene: 3. CDR3 bases: TGTGCCAGCAGCTTAGATCCAGCGGGGGAAGAGACCCAGTACTTC. Protein sequence: CASSLDPAGEETQYF.

The V call is TRBV4-1, the J call TRBJ1-4; 9 nucleotides line up with TRBD1. The CDR3 covers 16 residues. J lost 8 bases, V lost 0 bases, and 7 bases had no gene match. The germline V gene has CDR1 MGHRA and CDR2 YSYEKL. Here the CDR3 reads CASSQDLGTGSEKLFF. CDR3 DNA sequence: TGCGCCAGCAGCCAAGACCTCGGGACAGGGAGCGAAAAACTGTTTTTT.

The chain links TRBV15 to TRBJ1-2; D may be TRBD1 (6 bases). The V gene's germline CDR1 is LNHNV and CDR2 YYDKDF (reference sequence). The CDR3 is made up of 14 amino acids. The V end lost 0 bases, the J end lost 6 bases, and 11 bases lay between the germline ends. In DNA form, the CDR3 reads TGTGCCACCAGCAGAGATTTAGCAGGGGATGGCTACACCTTC. Its protein is CATSRDLAGDGYTF.

The rearrangement links TRBV5-1 to TRBJ1-1; a possible D gene is TRBD1 (6 bases). V shed 2 bases and J shed 1 base, with 9 bases lying between them. Germline V gives CDR1 SGHRS, CDR2 YFSETQ. This CDR3 comprises 14 residues. DNA of the CDR3: TGCGCCAGCAGCTTACAACAGGGGAACACTGAAGCTTTCTTT. Its protein is CASSLQQGNTEAFF.

This sequence joins TRBV11-3 and TRBJ2-7; TRBD1 is a possible D gene (5 bases). Trimming pared 5 bases from V and 7 bases from J, leaving 15 bases between. The CDR3 is made up of 13 amino acids. Germline CDR1 and CDR2: SGHNT and YENEEA. CDR3 region: CASSRVGQTEQYF. The DNA for the CDR3 is TGTGCCAGCAGCCGCGTGGGGCAGACTGAGCAGTACTTC.

The V call is TRBV6-6, the J call TRBJ1-6; D might be TRBD1 (6 bases). Per germline, CDR1 MNHNY and CDR2 SVGAGI (reference sequence). CDR3 size: 15 residues. The V end was cut by 6 bases, the J end by 10 bases, with 19 bases between. CDR3 nucleotide sequence: TGTGCCAGCAGCTCCTCGGGGGGCGAAATCTCACCCCTCCACTTT. Its protein product is CASSSSGGEISPLHF.

Written as DNA, the CDR3 is TGTGCCAGCTCACCAGGGGACAGCAACTATGGCTACACCTTC. This encodes CASSPGDSNYGYTF. The chain combines TRBV18 with TRBJ1-2; 7 bases are a match to TRBD1. Germline CDR1 is KGHSH and CDR2 is LQKENI. The CDR3 spans 14 residues. Trimming cost V 2 bases and J 2 bases; bases outside gene matches: 2.

A word on this clone: One end of the junction varies from germline; a read error may be responsible. V is TRBV7-9 and J is TRBJ2-7; 7 bases map to TRBD1. The germline V gene has CDR1 SEHNR and CDR2 FQNEAQ (reference sequence). The CDR3 loop spans 16 amino acids. In DNA, the CDR3 is TGTTCCAGCAGCCAACTAACACAGGGGAGTTCCTACGAGCAGTACTTC. This codes for CSSSQLTQGSSYEQYF.

This clone was detected only once. The rearrangement links TRBV5-1 to TRBJ2-1, with 8 bases matching TRBD2. Germline CDR1 reads SGHRS; CDR2 reads YFSETQ. V lost 4 bases and J lost 0; bases outside the gene matches: 3. The CDR3 contains 15 residues. The CDR3 DNA is TGCGCCAGCAGCCCCGGGGGGGCCTCCTACAATGAGCAGTTCTTC. Protein: CASSPGGASYNEQFF.

V is TRBV5-8 and J is TRBJ2-7; 9 bases agree with TRBD1. The CDR3 runs 15 residues. Germline V gene sequence: CDR1 SGHTS, CDR2 YDEGEE. V was pared by 1 base and J by 3 bases, with 5 bases of the junction left unmatched. The CDR3 coding sequence is TGTGCCAGCAGCTTGCCCGGGACAGGGAACTACGAGCAGTACTTC. As protein: CASSLPGTGNYEQYF.

This chain joins TRBV5-6 and TRBJ1-5; TRBD1 aligns across 10 bases. Germline CDR1 SGHDT, CDR2 YYEEEE. J was trimmed by 7 bases and V by 3 bases; bases with no gene match: 4. The CDR3 is 14 amino acids. DNA of the CDR3: TGTGCCAGCAGCTCGACAGGGGGCAGGCAGCCCCAGCATTTT. It is translated as CASSSTGGRQPQHF.

The chain has TRBV27 and TRBJ2-1; D gene uncertain. The CDR3 has 12 residues. Germline V gene lookup returns CDR1 MNHEY and CDR2 SMNVEV (reference sequence). Deletions cut 8 bases from V and 7 bases from J, with 12 bases between. Written as DNA, the CDR3 is TGTGCCAGCCTTCGGCCTAGGAATGAGCAGTTCTTC. Amino acids: CASLRPRNEQFF.

The V gene is TRBV11-3, the J gene TRBJ2-3, with 13 nucleotides matching TRBD2. The V gene's germline CDR1 is SGHNT and CDR2 YENEEA. This CDR3 has 16 amino acids. V was pared by 3 bases and J by 0 bases, with 0 bases of the junction left unmatched. The CDR3 protein is CASSLGLAGSTDTQYF. In nucleotides, the CDR3 is TGTGCCAGCAGCTTGGGACTAGCGGGAAGCACAGATACGCAGTATTTT.

This chain joins TRBV5-1 and TRBJ2-2, with unresolved D. Per the germline V gene, CDR1 is SGHRS and CDR2 is YFSETQ. The CDR3 extends over 14 amino acids. V shed 0 bases and J shed 3 bases, with 6 bases lying between them. The CDR3: CASSLGTYTGELFF. The DNA of the CDR3 is TGCGCCAGCAGCTTGGGCACTTACACCGGGGAGCTGTTTTTT.

V is TRBV6-1 and J is TRBJ1-2, with D perhaps matching TRBD1 (6 bases). The CDR3 is 15 residues long. Trimming cost V 3 bases and J 3 bases, with 14 bases left between them. Germline assignment: CDR1 MNHNS and CDR2 SASEGT. The chain's CDR3 is CASSDVGANHYGYTF. DNA for the CDR3: TGTGCCAGCAGTGACGTGGGGGCGAACCACTATGGCTACACCTTC.

V usage is TRBV9 and J usage is TRBJ2-5, with D possibly TRBD2 on 5 matching bases. Germline-derived CDR1 and CDR2 are SGDLS and YYNGEE. Trimming cost V 0 bases and J 5 bases, with 8 bases left between them. This CDR3 is built from 13 residues. The DNA of the CDR3 is TGTGCCAGCAGCGTAGGATGGAGGGAGACCCAGTACTTC. Its protein is CASSVGWRETQYF. The full variable domain, in which reference TRBV9 and TRBJ2-5 provide the parts outside the CDR3, is DSGVTQTPKHLITATGQRVTLRCSPRSGDLSVYWYQQSLDQGLQFLIQYYNGEERAKGNILERFSAQQFPDLHSELNLSSLELGDSALYFCASSVGWRETQYFGPGTRLLVL.

The CDR3 loop is CASSLVRGTGELFF. In nucleotides, the CDR3 is TGTGCCAGCAGCTTAGTACGGGGCACCGGGGAGCTGTTTTTT. The chain employs TRBV11-3 and TRBJ2-2; D is possibly TRBD2 (5 bases). CDR1 and CDR2 from the germline V gene are SGHNT and YENEEA. The CDR3 totals 14 residues. The V gene lost 1 base and the J gene lost 4 bases, with 7 bases spanning the gap.

The genes are TRBV19 and TRBJ2-7; D is unclear. The germline V gene encodes CDR1 LNHDA and CDR2 SQIVND (reference sequence). V lost 1 base, J lost 0 bases, and 7 bases lay in between. CDR3 size: 14 residues. CDR3 DNA: TGTGCCAGTAGTATAGGGCGGAGCTCCTACGAGCAGTACTTC. It codes for CASSIGRSSYEQYF.

J is TRBJ1-1 and V is TRBV4-2; tentatively, D is TRBD1 (5 bases). The length of the CDR3 is 17 residues. Trimming removed 3 bases from V and 7 bases from J, with 24 bases in between. Germline loops: CDR1 LGHNA, CDR2 YNFKEQ. The CDR3 nucleotides are TGTGCCAGCAGCCAGATGGGTTCAGCTCCCACCGGGGGTGAAGCTTTCTTT. It translates to CASSQMGSAPTGGEAFF.

The chain links TRBV6-1 to TRBJ1-2; D perhaps matches TRBD1 (6 bases). The V end was cut by 5 bases, the J end by 5 bases, with 12 bases between. Germline CDR1 is MNHNS and CDR2 is SASEGT. CDR3 length: 13 residues. CDR3 coding DNA: TGTGCCAGCAGTCGCACGGGACAATATGGCTACACCTTC. Translated: CASSRTGQYGYTF.

This clone came up a few times. The J gene is TRBJ1-2, the V gene TRBV9, with TRBD1 matching over 8 bases. Germline loops: CDR1 SGDLS, CDR2 YYNGEE. Trimming took 4 bases from V and 3 from J; bases not matched to a gene: 8. This CDR3 spans 15 amino acids. The CDR3 nucleotides read TGTGCCAGCAGCCCCCGGGACAGGCCTGACTATGGCTACACCTTC. Translating gives CASSPRDRPDYGYTF.

CDR3 protein: CAWSARSGGRQYF. DNA for the CDR3: TGTGCCTGGAGCGCGAGATCGGGCGGGAGGCAGTACTTC. The chain uses TRBV30 and TRBJ2-7, with 7 bases identical to TRBD2. Losses at the gene ends were 3 bases for V and 9 bases for J; bases not matched to a gene: 11. From germline, CDR1 is GTSNPN and CDR2 SVGIG (reference sequence). The CDR3 consists of 13 residues.

This clone was recorded once. The chain has TRBV7-9 and TRBJ1-5, with a weak D call TRBD1 (5 bases). Germline loops: CDR1 SEHNR, CDR2 FQNEAQ (reference sequence). V lost 2 bases, J lost 9 bases, and 8 bases lay in between. This CDR3 has 12 residues. This CDR3 reads CASSLTQGPQHF. The CDR3 nucleotides read TGTGCCAGCAGCTTAACGCAGGGGCCCCAGCATTTT.

The genes are TRBV6-5 and TRBJ2-3; TRBD1 aligns across 7 bases. This CDR3 comprises 16 residues. Per germline, CDR1 MNHEY and CDR2 SVGAGI. V lost 4 bases to trimming and J lost 3 bases; unmatched junction nucleotides: 10. The CDR3 coding sequence is TGTGCCAGCAGTTCGGGACAGAGCTCCTATACAGATACGCAGTATTTT. Its protein is CASSSGQSSYTDTQYF.

The rearrangement links TRBV7-3 to TRBJ2-1, with TRBD2 matching 9 bases. The CDR3 contains 18 residues. V was pared by 5 bases and J by 6 bases, with 17 bases of the junction left unmatched. Germline loops: CDR1 SGHTA, CDR2 FQGTGA. The CDR3 bases are TGTGCCAGCAGCAGAAGAGGGGGCGGGGGGGGCCCCGGCAATGAGCAGTTCTTC. Protein: CASSRRGGGGGPGNEQFF.